The entry below describes one T cell receptor (beta chain). Its antigen is currently unknown. The sample comes from a study of cytomegalovirus exposure and HLA in healthy donors. Whole-study results and caveats: Later work associated fewer than 20,000 TCR beta sequences with HLA alleles at 0.05 false discovery rate.

The CDR3 has 15 amino acids. V was trimmed by 2 bases and J by 5 bases, leaving 14 bases between them. Germline V gene lookup returns CDR1 LNHDA and CDR2 SQIVND (reference sequence). Researchers ran the PCR with 60 Vbeta and 13 Jbeta primers. Assay: immunoSEQ multiplex PCR; the TCRdb copy retains only in-frame clones and omits some. The listing records some 110,000 clones. The chain has TRBV19 and TRBJ2-3, with D perhaps matching TRBD1 (5 bases). Specimen: PBMCs. This clonotype was obtained from a man in his forties or fifties in good health and CMV-seropositive. CDR3: CASSIQGLRVDTQYF. The CDR3 coding sequence is TGTGCCAGTAGTATACAGGGCTTGCGAGTAGATACGCAGTATTTT.